The clone carrying this TCR beta chain was detected many times. CDR3 length equals 14 residues. Germline values: CDR1 LGHNA, CDR2 YSLEER. Between the trimmed V and J ends, which lost 0 bases and 5 bases, there was a span of 11 bases. TCRalpha and TCRbeta libraries used 5'RACE with constant-segment primers and UMIs. TCRdb used MiXCR to reprocess the 5' RACE reads, holding one entry per CDR3 protein. Among about 190,000 distinct CDR3 sequences, roughly a tenth were seen once, and the ten largest hold 3%. These data belong to a study of T-cell memory formation after mild COVID-19. Whole-study context: The study found TCR clusters largely donor specific.

This receptor was identified in a young man who had mild COVID-19 (a few samples of this study predate the infection). Cell type and time point are not known. The V and J genes are TRBV4-3 and TRBJ2-7; TRBD1 is a possible D gene (8 bases). The sequencing input was PBMCs or a T cell subset sorted from them (not recorded which). CDR3: CASSQETGGDEQYF. CDR3 DNA sequence: TGCGCCAGCAGCCAAGAAACAGGGGGGGACGAGCAGTACTTC.